The rows below give T cell receptor beta chains drawn from one sample of a study of T cell responses to AZD1222 COVID-19 vaccine. TCRdb's table, derived via immunoSEQ multiplex PCR, lists solely in-frame clones and lacks some. The data contain 150,000 to 200,000 clones, about nine tenths of them singletons. The sample in question was peripheral blood, obtained on day 0 of AZD1222 vaccination. These receptors all stem from an adult in good health. The CDR3 runs from the conserved cysteine through the conserved F or W. A D gene is named only where the DNA matches it firmly. Not all rows give a size; the values are once, few, many and, for expanded clones, a class.

d_call j_call clone_size cdr3_length v_call cdr3_nt cdr3_aa
NA TRBJ1-1 NA 16 TRBV5-6 TGTGCCAGCAGCCGTATACCGGGACCGGGGAACACTGAAGCTTTCTTT CASSRIPGPGNTEAFF
TRBD2 TRBJ2-7 few 14 TRBV4-1 TGCGCCAGCAGCCGGGAGGGCGCCCTCTACGAGCAGTACTTC CASSREGALYEQYF
NA TRBJ1-2 once 13 TRBV11-2 TGTGCCAGCAGCCTTGCCGGGACAAATGGCTACACCTTC CASSLAGTNGYTF
TRBD1 TRBJ1-6 NA 14 TRBV6-5 TGTGCCGTCGACCGGACAGGGAACAATTCACCCCTCCACTTT CAVDRTGNNSPLHF
TRBD1 TRBJ1-5 NA 13 TRBV5-1 TGCGCCAGCAACCAGGGGGCATACCAGCCCCAGCATTTT CASNQGAYQPQHF
NA TRBJ2-1 NA 12 TRBV11-2 TGTGCCAGCAGCTTAGATGGGCGGGAGCAGTTCTTC CASSLDGREQFF
TRBD2 TRBJ2-3 NA 14 TRBV18 TGTGCCAGCTCACCGGGACTAGTGACAGATACGCAGTATTTT CASSPGLVTDTQYF
NA TRBJ1-5 NA 15 TRBV10-3 TGTGCCATCAGGGAGGGGTTAAGGAGCAATCAGCCCCAGCATTTT CAIREGLRSNQPQHF
TRBD1 TRBJ1-1 once 14 TRBV5-1 TGCGCCAGCAGCTTGGGGCAGGGGGCGGCTGAAGCTTTCTTT CASSLGQGAAEAFF
NA TRBJ1-3 once 13 TRBV4-2 TGTGCCAGCAGCGGTTGGGCAGGAAACACCATATATTTT CASSGWAGNTIYF
TRBD2 TRBJ2-5 NA 16 TRBV19 TGTGCCAGTAGTCCTGAGCGGCTAGCGGGGCGGGAGACCCAGTACTTC CASSPERLAGRETQYF
NA TRBJ1-5 NA 13 TRBV30 TGTGCCTGGAGTTCCAGAAGCAATCAGCCCCAGCATTTT CAWSSRSNQPQHF
NA TRBJ2-2 NA 15 TRBV5-4 TGTGCCAGCAGCTCCGGACAGATAAGCACCGGGGAGCTGTTTTTT CASSSGQISTGELFF
NA TRBJ2-2 NA 13 TRBV7-7 TGTGCTAGCAGCTTAGCGAACCCCGGGGAGCTGTTTTTT CASSLANPGELFF
NA TRBJ1-1 NA 15 TRBV6-5 TGTGCCAGCAGACTTTCAGGGACGGTGAACACTGAAGCTTTCTTT CASRLSGTVNTEAFF
NA TRBJ1-2 NA 13 TRBV19 TGTGCCAGTAGGCCGACGGGAATCTATGGCTACACCTTC CASRPTGIYGYTF
NA TRBJ1-3 NA 17 TRBV30 TGTGCCTGGAGTGTACCTTCAGGACAGACAACTGGAAACACCATATATTTT CAWSVPSGQTTGNTIYF
NA TRBJ1-6 once 15 TRBV5-6 TGTGCCAGCAGCTTGGCAGTCCAGGGTGGTTCACCCCTCCACTTT CASSLAVQGGSPLHF
NA TRBJ2-7 NA 13 TRBV6-6 TGTGCCAGCAGTCGGGCTCGAAGCGCGGAGCAGTACTTC CASSRARSAEQYF
TRBD1 TRBJ2-5 NA 14 TRBV5-1 TGCGCCAGCAGCTTAGGGGGCGGGCGAGAGACCCAGTACTTC CASSLGGGRETQYF
TRBD2 TRBJ2-7 NA 12 TRBV5-4 TGTGCCAGCAGCCGACTAGCGGACGAGCAGTACTTC CASSRLADEQYF
TRBD2 TRBJ2-1 NA 17 TRBV2 TGTGCCAGCAGTGGGACTAGCGGGAGTTCCCTCTACAATGAGCAGTTCTTC CASSGTSGSSLYNEQFF
TRBD1 TRBJ1-1 NA 15 TRBV28 TGTGCCAGCAGTTTCTCCGACAGGGGGCTCGGTGAAGCTTTCTTT CASSFSDRGLGEAFF
NA TRBJ2-7 NA 14 TRBV4-1 TGCGCCAGCAGCCGGGACTTCTTCTCCTACGAGCAGTACTTC CASSRDFFSYEQYF
NA TRBJ1-1 NA 15 TRBV2 TGTGCCAGCAGATACGCGACACTGCCTGACGCTGAAGCTTTCTTT CASRYATLPDAEAFF
NA TRBJ2-7 NA 14 TRBV14 TGTGCCAGCAGCCAAAGGACAATCTCCTACGAGCAGTACTTC CASSQRTISYEQYF
TRBD2 TRBJ2-3 NA 14 TRBV30 TGTGCCTGGCGGGCTAGCGGGGGTTTAGATACGCAGTATTTT CAWRASGGLDTQYF
NA TRBJ1-1 NA 13 TRBV2 TGTGCCACCCTGGCAGACATGAACACTGAAGCTTTCTTT CATLADMNTEAFF
TRBD1 TRBJ2-7 NA 15 TRBV3-1/TRBV3-2 TGTGCCAGCAGCCAAGGTACAGGGGGTCAGGACGAGCAGTACTTC CASSQGTGGQDEQYF
TRBD2 TRBJ2-3 NA 16 TRBV5-4 TGTGCCAGCAGCTTGGGGACTAGCGGACTAACAGATACGCAGTATTTT CASSLGTSGLTDTQYF
NA TRBJ2-7 NA 17 TRBV9 TGTGCCAGCAGCGTGGGTCCGGGAAGGAGAGAGATCTACGAGCAGTACTTC CASSVGPGRREIYEQYF
NA TRBJ1-2 NA 14 TRBV5-1 TGCGCCAGCAGCACAGGACAGTTGAACTATGGCTACACCTTC CASSTGQLNYGYTF
NA TRBJ2-3 NA 15 TRBV29-1 TGCAGCGTTGAGAAACAGGTGGTACGAACAGATACGCAGTATTTT CSVEKQVVRTDTQYF
TRBD2 TRBJ2-3 NA 14 TRBV7-2 TGTGCCAGCAGCCTGGCGGGGGTTGCAGATACGCAGTATTTT CASSLAGVADTQYF
NA TRBJ2-1 NA 12 TRBV12-3/TRBV12-4 TGTGCCAGCAGTTTTTTGACTCTGGCGCAGTTCTTC CASSFLTLAQFF
TRBD2 TRBJ2-7 NA 16 TRBV27 TGTGCCAGCAGTTTATGGAGAAGCGGGAGATTTTACGAGCAGTACTTC CASSLWRSGRFYEQYF
TRBD2 TRBJ2-2 NA 16 TRBV7-9 TGTGCCAGCAGCCAAGAAGCGGGAGGGTACACCGGGGAGCTGTTTTTT CASSQEAGGYTGELFF
NA TRBJ1-2 NA 14 TRBV29-1 TGCAGCGTTGAAAACACGGGCAGGGGCCGGGGCTACACCTTC CSVENTGRGRGYTF
NA TRBJ1-5 NA 14 TRBV5-5 TGTGCCAGCAGCCAAACAGGTTTCAATCAGCCCCAGCATTTT CASSQTGFNQPQHF
NA TRBJ1-6 few 16 TRBV5-1 TGCGCCAGCAGCCGGGACGGGAGCTCCTATAATTCACCCCTCCACTTT CASSRDGSSYNSPLHF
NA TRBJ2-5 NA 12 TRBV7-3 TGTGCCAGCAGCTTAGACCAAGAGACCCAGTACTTC CASSLDQETQYF
NA TRBJ1-4 NA 14 TRBV7-9 TGTGCCAGCAGCCGGACGGGGTTCGATGAAAAACTGTTTTTT CASSRTGFDEKLFF